This T cell receptor (beta chain) is drawn from a study of T cell repertoires in cytomegalovirus infection. Background on the study: It was the public TCR beta signatures that indicated both CMV infection and matching HLA type.

The germline CDR1 and CDR2 sequences are SEHNR and FQNEAQ (reference sequence). J lost 5 bases, V lost 10 bases, and 18 bases had no gene match. The CDR3 spans 17 residues. Each CDR3 protein is one row after TCRdb ran MiXCR on the reads. The profile shows some 940,000 distinct CDR3 sequences, more than 25% of them singletons. This clonotype was seen many times. As yet, its antigen is unknown. The chain joins TRBV7-9 to TRBJ2-1, with TRBD2 identical over 9 bases. This sample comprised cultured CD8+ T cells from PBMCs, obtained from culture after CMV antigen stimulation. The TCR sequence derives from a human donor in good health (CMV status not recorded). Some clones in this sample may be carry-over from other donors' samples. This CDR3 reads CAIILPMGGGANNEQFF. DNA of the CDR3: TGTGCCATCATACTCCCCATGGGCGGGGGGGCTAACAATGAGCAGTTCTTC.